Given below is one T cell receptor (beta chain) in context. Its target is not known. This sample is part of a study of shared clonotypes between healthy human individuals. Turning to the study itself: Per-donor plates numbered three CD4 naive, three CD4 memory, two CD8 naive and one CD8 memory.

Germline lookup yields CDR1 PRHDT and CDR2 FYEKMQ (reference sequence). J gave up 3 bases and V 5 bases, and 4 bases lay outside the gene matches. The CDR3 consists of 13 residues. Study results and limitations: Compared with clonotypes that all four donors shared, non-shared clonotypes had lower generation probabilities.

The study separated CD4+ cells into CD45RA+ naive and CD45RA-negative memory subsets. In the original workflow: Junction-only sequences produced by ImmunoSEQ had no quality scores, so filtering differed. Sequenced by immunoSEQ multiplex PCR; TCRdb stores in-frame clones only, minus some. D and trimming come from the DNA, and the V and J calls and clone size come from that table. The table records 2 million to 2.5 million clones, 92% of them present only once. Sequenced input: naive CD4+ T cells from PBMCs. Subset in this sample: CD45RA+ positively selected. The sequence was obtained from a young man in good health. Some clones in this sample may be carry-over from other donors' samples. The chain combines TRBV13 with TRBJ2-7, with 7 bases lining up with TRBD1. CDR3 loop: CASSPTGYYEQYF. The CDR3 nucleotides are TGTGCCAGCAGCCCGACAGGGTACTACGAGCAGTACTTC.